This TCR beta chain was sequenced for a study of cytomegalovirus exposure and HLA in healthy donors. Study overall: The roughly 670 first-cohort repertoires and the approximately 110 validation repertoires shared the same platform, a later analysis reported. Findings and caveats of the study: There were a few CMV-associated chains whose specificity for CMV antigens was confirmed in vitro. The study flagged some 170 TCR beta chains as cytomegalovirus-associated. Subsequent analysis revealed that first-cohort TCR clusters tended to co-occur in the approximately 120 validation repertoires.

V lost 6 bases to trimming and J lost 4 bases, with 13 bases between them. CDR1 and CDR2 from the germline V gene are MRHNA and SNTAGT. This CDR3 comprises 14 residues. Profiling relied on immunoSEQ multiplex PCR, and the TCRdb table lists in-frame clones only, not all of them. The repertoire holds fewer than 130,000 clones, approximately 87% seen once, with around 1.4% in the top ten. Concerning this clone: What it binds is not known.

The V gene is TRBV6-4, the J gene TRBJ2-1; maybe TRBD1 (7 bases). Sequencing was performed on PBMCs. This clonotype was sampled from a woman aged 25-40 years in good health and CMV-seropositive. CDR3 region: CASRRDSEYNEQFF. The CDR3 bases are TGTGCCAGCAGGCGGGACAGCGAGTACAATGAGCAGTTCTTC.